This T cell receptor beta chain came from a study of cytomegalovirus exposure and HLA in healthy donors. Overall study results and limits: Later analysis demonstrated an association between a missense DCLRE1C variant and TCR beta V- and J-gene trimming. The classifier reportedly diagnosed cytomegalovirus status with high specificity and sensitivity.

The ends lost 7 bases at V and 4 bases at J; junction bases unmatched: 2. Looked up from germline, CDR1 is GTSNPN and CDR2 is SVGIG (reference sequence). The CDR3 spans 11 residues. Researchers ran the PCR with 60 Vbeta and 13 Jbeta primers. The table came from immunoSEQ multiplex PCR; TCRdb's copy has only in-frame clones and leaves some out. The sample gives about 160,000 clones, 75% to 90% of which show up once; 1.2% is in the top ten. About this clone: The target antigen is unknown.

The receptor comes from a boy under 10 years old in good health and CMV-seronegative. This chain connects TRBV30 to TRBJ1-2; TRBD1 aligns across 8 bases. The sequencing sample was made of PBMCs. As DNA, the CDR3 is TGTGCCTACACAGGGGGCTATGGCTACACCTTC. Protein: CAYTGGYGYTF.